This entry lists 26 T cell receptor beta chains sequenced from one sample in a study of T cell responses to AZD1222 COVID-19 vaccine (dated by TCRdb to the early 2020s). Libraries were prepared through the immunoSEQ multiplex PCR assay. Drawn from immuneACCESS, this table holds only the in-frame rearrangements with V and J called that TCRdb kept. Clones are partly lost; checked studies trace under half to an unresolved V gene and leave the rest unexplained. The sample table lists some 61,000 clones, roughly 90% of them with a count of one. The top ten hold approximately 15% of the sample. In the paper's terms, the time point label means: baseline before first vaccination. Material: peripheral blood, obtained on day 0 of AZD1222 vaccination. All receptors come from an adult in good health.

The chain recombines TRBV15 with TRBJ1-5, with D unresolved. The V gene lost 0 bases and the J gene lost 6 bases, with 12 bases spanning the gap. This CDR3 is 15 amino acids long. Germline-derived CDR1 and CDR2 are LNHNV and YYDKDF (reference sequence). The CDR3 spells CATSRDMVGFQPQHF. The DNA of the CDR3 is TGTGCCACCAGCAGAGATATGGTGGGATTTCAGCCCCAGCATTTT. The full variable domain, completed using reference TRBV15 and TRBJ1-5, is DAMVIQNPRYQVTQFGKPVTLSCSQTLNHNVMYWYQQKSSQAPKLLFHYYDKDFNNEADTPDNFQSRRPNTSFCFLDIRSPGLGDTAMYLCATSRDMVGFQPQHFGDGTRLSIL.

The chain combines TRBV6-1 with TRBJ2-3; D not resolved. With 1 base removed from V and 4 bases from J, the gap between germline ends came to 9 bases. The germline gives CDR1 MNHNS, CDR2 SASEGT. There are 14 residues in the CDR3. CDR3 loop: CASSEDGAPDTQYF. CDR3 DNA: TGTGCCAGCAGTGAAGATGGCGCTCCAGATACGCAGTATTTT.

This clone was counted a single time. The V and J genes are TRBV11-2 and TRBJ1-5; 7 bases agree with TRBD1. The CDR3 covers 14 residues. Trimming at V came to 5 bases and at J to 3 bases, leaving 4 bases not matched to a gene. From germline, CDR1 is SGHAT and CDR2 FQNNGV. The CDR3 sequence: CASSLGQFNQPQHF. In DNA, the CDR3 is TGTGCCAGCAGCCTGGGACAGTTCAATCAGCCCCAGCATTTT.

The genes are TRBV7-2 and TRBJ1-2; 8 positions match TRBD1. Germline CDR1 SGHTA, CDR2 FQGNSA. V shed 5 bases and J 7 bases; nucleotides not matched to a gene: 6. This CDR3 contains 13 residues. Here the CDR3 DNA reads TGTGCCAGCAGCCACGGGACAGGCGCTGGCTACACCTTC. This codes for CASSHGTGAGYTF. The full variable domain, rest sourced from reference TRBV7-2 and TRBJ1-2, is GAGVSQSPSNKVTEKGKDVELRCDPISGHTALYWYRQSLGQGLEFLIYFQGNSAPDKSGLPSDRFSAERTGGSVSTLTIQRTQQEDSAVYLCASSHGTGAGYTFGSGTRLTVV.

This clone was seen a handful of times. The chain combines TRBV7-9 with TRBJ1-1; D remains unclear. Germline V gene data show CDR1 as SEHNR and CDR2 as FQNEAQ (reference sequence). CDR3 length: 12 residues. The V and J ends lost 4 bases and 5 bases respectively, with 8 bases between them. For the CDR3, the DNA is TGTGCCAGCAGCTCGGGTTGGACTGAAGCTTTCTTT. It translates to CASSSGWTEAFF.

This chain joins TRBV7-2 and TRBJ1-2, with a weak D call TRBD1 (5 bases). CDR3 length: 15 amino acids. From germline, CDR1 is SGHTA and CDR2 FQGNSA. The germline V and J ends were trimmed by 7 bases and 6 bases, with 21 bases remaining between them. The CDR3 here is CASNQLRAGHHGYTF. CDR3 DNA sequence: TGTGCCAGCAACCAACTCAGGGCAGGGCACCATGGCTACACCTTC.

The J gene is TRBJ2-5, the V gene TRBV7-6; 10 bases map to TRBD2. The CDR3 is made up of 15 amino acids. Per germline, CDR1 SGHVS and CDR2 FNYEAQ. V lost 6 bases, J lost 5 bases, and 9 bases stayed unmatched. CDR3 sequence reads: CASSPPSGGWETQYF. Written as DNA, the CDR3 is TGTGCCAGCAGTCCCCCTAGCGGGGGTTGGGAGACCCAGTACTTC.

This chain connects TRBV7-9 to TRBJ2-2, with D hard to call. The CDR3 covers 13 residues. V was shortened by 1 base and J by 4 bases, with 4 bases between the two germline ends. Germline loops: CDR1 SEHNR, CDR2 FQNEAQ (reference sequence). The DNA of the CDR3 is TGTGCCAGCAGCTTAGAACCCACCGGGGAGCTGTTTTTT. Protein sequence: CASSLEPTGELFF.

CDR3 bases: TGTGCCAGCAGCTTGGGGGCGTGGGATCCGAACACTGAAGCTTTCTTT. It encodes CASSLGAWDPNTEAFF. The J gene is TRBJ1-1, the V gene TRBV7-6; D is possibly TRBD1 (6 bases). Per germline, CDR1 SGHVS and CDR2 FNYEAQ. Trimming took off 3 bases at V and 1 base at J, with 15 bases between the two ends. CDR3 length: 16 amino acids.

The chain joins TRBV27 to TRBJ1-2; 9 bases line up with TRBD1. Germline V lookup: CDR1 MNHEY, CDR2 SMNVEV (reference sequence). This CDR3 has 16 residues. V lost 7 bases and J lost 2; bases outside the gene matches: 11. In DNA, the CDR3 is TGTGCCAGCACCCCCATGGGACAGGGTCGGAACTATGGCTACACCTTC. Protein: CASTPMGQGRNYGYTF.

The chain carries TRBV11-3 and TRBJ2-5; D tentatively fits TRBD1 or TRBD2 (5 bases each). V was shortened by 2 bases and J by 3 bases, with 13 bases between the two germline ends. Germline CDR1 SGHNT, CDR2 YENEEA. This CDR3 comprises 15 residues. The CDR3 DNA follows: TGTGCCAGCAGCTTACAGGGAGCAGGGAAAGAGACCCAGTACTTC. It translates to CASSLQGAGKETQYF.

This chain uses TRBV9 with TRBJ1-2; TRBD1 matches at 10 bases. CDR1 is SGDLS and CDR2 is YYNGEE in the germline V gene. The CDR3 runs 15 residues. Trimming cost V 4 bases and J 3 bases; bases outside gene matches: 6. CDR3 nucleotide sequence: TGTGCCAGCAGCATGGGGACAGGGGTGGACTATGGCTACACCTTC. Amino acid sequence: CASSMGTGVDYGYTF.

This clone was detected only once. The V call is TRBV5-1, the J call TRBJ2-7; the match to TRBD2 covers 12 bases. J lost 7 bases, V lost 0 bases, and 11 bases had no gene match. The V gene's germline CDR1 is SGHRS and CDR2 YFSETQ. This CDR3 contains 17 residues. In DNA, the CDR3 is TGCGCCAGCAGCTTGGGAAGGACTAGCGGGAATTCGGGTGAGCAGTACTTC. Translating gives CASSLGRTSGNSGEQYF.

The V and J genes are TRBV5-1 and TRBJ1-4, with unresolved D. This CDR3 has 13 residues. V was shortened by 2 bases and J by 6 bases, with 8 bases between the two germline ends. In germline, CDR1 is SGHRS, CDR2 YFSETQ. CDR3 sequence reads: CASSFEGDEKLFF. The DNA of the CDR3 is TGCGCCAGCAGCTTTGAAGGTGATGAAAAACTGTTTTTT.

This sequence joins TRBV5-4 and TRBJ2-3; TRBD1 matches at 9 bases. V shed 4 bases, J shed 4 bases, and the junction held 10 bases outside the gene matches. The CDR3 runs to 16 residues. Germline V gives CDR1 SGHNT, CDR2 YYREEE (reference sequence). This chain's CDR3 is CASSLSAGQGSDTQYF. In DNA, the CDR3 is TGTGCCAGCAGCCTTTCGGCGGGACAGGGCTCAGATACGCAGTATTTT.

By sample fraction, this clone is medium-sized. V usage is TRBV6-2 or TRBV6-3 and J usage is TRBJ2-7; 9 bases line up with TRBD2. Germline V lookup: CDR1 MNHEY, CDR2 SVGEGT. CDR3 length: 15 amino acids. Trimming at V came to 0 bases and at J to 2 bases, leaving 2 bases not matched to a gene. CDR3 DNA: TGTGCCAGCAGTTACTCTGGCGGGAGGGCCTACGAGCAGTACTTC. Its translation is CASSYSGGRAYEQYF.

The count of this clone is one. The chain couples TRBV11-2 to TRBJ1-4; perhaps TRBD1 as D (5 bases). V was cut by 4 bases and J by 4 bases, with 10 bases left in between. CDR1 is SGHAT, CDR2 FQNNGV, per germline. This CDR3 has 14 residues. CDR3 DNA sequence: TGTGCCAGCAGCTCTGGGGGTGTTAATGAAAAACTGTTTTTT. This sequence encodes CASSSGGVNEKLFF. Drawing the rest from reference TRBV11-2 and TRBJ1-4, the complete variable domain is EAGVAQSPRYKIIEKRQSVAFWCNPISGHATLYWYQQILGQGPKLLIQFQNNGVVDDSQLPKDRFSAERLKGVDSTLKIQPAKLEDSAVYLCASSSGGVNEKLFFGSGTQLSVL.

This chain links TRBV7-2 with TRBJ2-7; D possibly uses TRBD1 or TRBD2 (6 bases each). V dropped 5 bases and J dropped 3 bases, with 26 bases sitting between them. Per germline, CDR1 SGHTA and CDR2 FQGNSA. This CDR3 has 18 amino acids. CDR3 protein: CASSLIGVGGHSVYEQYF. The DNA of the CDR3 is TGTGCCAGCAGCCTTATTGGGGTGGGGGGACACAGTGTCTACGAGCAGTACTTC.

This clone was recorded only once. This chain links TRBV2 with TRBJ2-7; D is unclear. Between the trimmed V and J ends, which lost 3 bases and 2 bases, there was a span of 5 bases. The CDR3 totals 12 residues. The germline V gene encodes CDR1 SNHLY and CDR2 FYNNEI. As DNA, the CDR3 is TGTGCCAGCAGTGATGATCCCTACGAGCAGTACTTC. The encoded protein is CASSDDPYEQYF.

The chain uses TRBV30 and TRBJ1-5, with 7 bases aligning to TRBD1. This CDR3 has 13 residues. In germline, CDR1 is GTSNPN, CDR2 SVGIG (reference sequence). V was pared by 3 bases and J by 5 bases, with 4 bases of the junction left unmatched. CDR3 residues: CAWREGTDQPQHF. The CDR3 DNA reads as TGTGCCTGGAGGGAGGGGACAGATCAGCCCCAGCATTTT. The variable domain in full, completed from reference TRBV30 and TRBJ1-5, reads SQTIHQWPATLVQPVGSPLSLECTVEGTSNPNLYWYRQAAGRGLQLLFYSVGIGQISSEVPQNLSASRPQDRQFILSSKKLLLSDSGFYLCAWREGTDQPQHFGDGTRLSIL.

This clone showed up just once. At one boundary the junction diverges from the germline segment, which might be a read error. The J gene is TRBJ1-1, the V gene TRBV18; D gene uncertain. Per the germline V gene, CDR1 is KGHSH and CDR2 is LQKENI. This CDR3 region has 13 residues. The CDR3 DNA sequence: TGTGCCAGCTCACCACCAGAGACCGGCAGGCAAGCCTTT. This encodes CASSPPETGRQAF.

V is TRBV10-3 and J is TRBJ1-5, with 7 bases lining up with TRBD1. This CDR3 comprises 14 residues. Germline loops: CDR1 ENHRY, CDR2 SYGVKD. The ends lost 6 bases at V and 6 bases at J; junction bases unmatched: 8. The CDR3 sequence: CAISAGTDAQPQHF. CDR3 DNA sequence: TGTGCCATCAGCGCCGGGACAGATGCTCAGCCCCAGCATTTT.

This chain connects TRBV7-2 to TRBJ2-5; D ambiguous. The V end was cut by 1 base, the J end by 3 bases, with 6 bases between. Germline loops: CDR1 SGHTA, CDR2 FQGNSA. CDR3 length equals 13 residues. The CDR3 here is CASSLDRKETQYF. The CDR3 DNA follows: TGTGCCAGCAGCTTAGATCGGAAAGAGACCCAGTACTTC.

The rearrangement joins TRBV7-3 to TRBJ1-1; D not certain. CDR1 and CDR2 from the germline V gene are SGHTA and FQGTGA. Trimming removed 5 bases at V and 3 bases at J, with 10 bases between. The length of the CDR3 is 13 residues. CDR3 amino acids: CASSPQADTEAFF. CDR3 DNA: TGTGCCAGCAGCCCGCAAGCGGACACTGAAGCTTTCTTT. Complete variable domain (other parts from reference TRBV7-3 and TRBJ1-1): GAGVSQTPSNKVTEKGKYVELRCDPISGHTALYWYRQSLGQGPEFLIYFQGTGAADDSGLPNDRFFAVRPEGSVSTLKIQRTERGDSAVYLCASSPQADTEAFFGQGTRLTVV.

This clone was seen once. The chain couples TRBV28 to TRBJ1-2; 8 nucleotides match TRBD1. CDR3 length equals 13 residues. J was trimmed by 6 bases and V by 8 bases; bases with no gene match: 8. Per the germline V gene, CDR1 is MDHEN and CDR2 is SYDVKM. The DNA of the CDR3 is TGTGCCAGCTCGACAGGGGCGCTGAATGGCTACACCTTC. It codes for CASSTGALNGYTF.

This rearrangement joins TRBV6-5 to TRBJ1-1; D remains ambiguous. The V end was cut by 4 bases, the J end by 3 bases, with 9 bases between. This CDR3 spans 13 amino acids. Germline assignment: CDR1 MNHEY and CDR2 SVGAGI. CDR3 in DNA: TGTGCCAGCAGTTCGGTAGCGCACACTGAAGCTTTCTTT. It specifies CASSSVAHTEAFF.